This TCR beta chain was sequenced in a study of cytomegalovirus exposure and HLA in healthy donors. As regards this clone: Its antigen remains unidentified.

The protocol was immunoSEQ multiplex PCR, while the TCRdb copy is restricted to in-frame clones and leaves out a portion. The sample shows 150,000 to 200,000 clones, almost 85% of them seen only once. Overall study results and limits: Reported results showed that the classifier diagnosed cytomegalovirus status with high specificity and sensitivity.

The specimen was PBMCs. This clonotype originated in a man aged 25 to 45 in good health and CMV-seropositive.

Here the CDR3 reads CASSGRQGAKAGNTIYF. The DNA for the CDR3 is TGTGCCAGCAGTGGAAGACAGGGGGCGAAGGCTGGAAACACCATATATTTT. V is TRBV6-1 and J is TRBJ1-3, with 10 bases matching TRBD1. Germline V lookup: CDR1 MNHNS, CDR2 SASEGT. V was clipped by 4 bases and J by 2 bases; unmatched bases: 8. The CDR3 totals 17 residues.